This T cell receptor beta chain was recorded in a study of blood T cell repertoires in COVID-19. Study-wide background: Acute-phase and convalescent COVID-19 samples originated in the United States, Italy and Spain. T cells, B-cell-depleted T cells, or PBMCs provided the cDNA or gDNA that served as material.

The CDR3 loop spans 13 amino acids. The J segment lost 5 bases and the V segment lost 8 bases, leaving 7 bases of the junction unmatched. Germline assignment: CDR1 SQVTM and CDR2 ANQGSEA. The authors' processing: Amplifying reference gene primers gave estimates of nucleated cell counts. Profiling relied on immunoSEQ multiplex PCR, and the TCRdb table lists in-frame clones only, not all of them. V and J calls and clone size are as listed in that table; D and trimming were resolved from the DNA. In the table there are roughly 200,000 clones, roughly 85% of which are singletons. The sequenced sample consisted of peripheral blood. This clonotype was obtained from a woman older than 75 with acute or convalescent COVID-19. The chain couples TRBV29-1 to TRBJ2-3, with 10 bases aligning to TRBD2. CDR3 residues: CSFQAGGGDTQYF. CDR3 bases: TGCAGCTTTCAAGCGGGAGGGGGAGATACGCAGTATTTT.